The subject of this entry is one T cell receptor beta chain. The antigen is unknown. Genomic DNA of every subset was divided equally among multiple immunoSEQ plates. TCRdb's table, derived via immunoSEQ multiplex PCR, lists solely in-frame clones and lacks some. The data show hundreds of thousands of clones, 80% to 95% seen once. Trimming took 5 bases from V and 8 from J, leaving 16 bases between them. Germline CDR1 SGDLS, CDR2 YYNGEE. The CDR3 spans 14 residues. The sample originates from a study of shared clonotypes between healthy human individuals. Findings of the study overall: Non-shared clonotypes displayed generation probabilities falling below those of clonotypes present in all four donors. What limited the represented genetic and exposure-history diversity was the small number of donors. Naive subsets tended to show greater estimated richness than memory subsets.

In the naive CD8 group, cells lacked CD45RO and were positively selected for CCR7, so terminally differentiated effector memory CD45RA+ cells were left out. Sequencing was performed on naive CD8+ T cells sorted from blood. This clonotype was sampled from a man between 25 and 39 years old in good health. The V gene is TRBV9, the J gene TRBJ1-4, with no clear D. The chain's CDR3 is CASSVRGTEEKLFF. CDR3 bases: TGTGCCAGCAGTGTTAGAGGAACGGAAGAAAAACTGTTTTTT.